This entry concerns a single T cell receptor beta chain. Its antigen is not known. This specimen comes from a study of shared clonotypes between healthy human individuals. Trimming removed 5 bases from V and 0 bases from J; junction bases left unmatched: 2. This CDR3 region has 14 residues. CDR1 is SGHTA and CDR2 is FQGNSA in the germline V gene. Each sorted subset replicate got 200 ng genomic DNA, around 29,000 genomes. The repertoire was sequenced with immunoSEQ multiplex PCR; TCRdb's copy has only in-frame clones and lacks some. The table has a few hundred thousand clones, about 96% seen once. CD8 memory pooled CD45RO+ cells and CCR7-negative CD45RA+ TemRA cells. Points from the study as a whole: Clonotypes shared by all four donors outscored non-shared clonotypes in generation probability. Estimated clonotype richness was generally higher in naive than memory subsets.

The chain carries TRBV7-2 and TRBJ2-7; 9 nucleotides match TRBD2. Material: memory CD8+ T cells sorted from blood. Subset given: CD45RO+ cells pooled with CCR7-negative TemRA cells. The clonotype originates from a man younger than 40 in good health. This chain's CDR3 is CASSQLAGSYEQYF. As DNA, the CDR3 is TGTGCCAGCAGCCAACTAGCGGGCTCCTACGAGCAGTACTTC.